This T cell receptor (beta chain) was sequenced during a study of post-analysis software for immune sequencing data. Whole-study findings and limits: A few TRBV segments occurring more often in patients than controls included TRBV5-6, TRBV5-1 and TRBV20-1.

Prepared libraries of TCR beta cDNA carried unique molecular identifiers. Around 500,000 cDNA molecules came from around 1 to 9.1 million T cells. MiXCR, run by TCRdb on the PCR reads, gives a single entry per CDR3 protein. The table has approximately 690,000 distinct CDR3 sequences, 55% to 60% seen once; the top ten hold roughly 10%. The CDR3 covers 16 residues. The V gene's germline CDR1 is MNHEY and CDR2 SVGAGI. With respect to this clonotype: Its antigen is unknown.

The sequencing input was blood. The J gene is TRBJ2-7, the V gene TRBV6-5; no firm D call. TRBJ2-5 matches the DNA end more closely, so the J call is doubtful. This TCR derives from a girl aged 2 to 10 with multiple sclerosis. The CDR3 bases are TGTGCCAGCAGCACCCTCGTGGGCAGCTCCCAAGAGACCCAGTACTTC. Translating gives CASSTLVGSSQETQYF.